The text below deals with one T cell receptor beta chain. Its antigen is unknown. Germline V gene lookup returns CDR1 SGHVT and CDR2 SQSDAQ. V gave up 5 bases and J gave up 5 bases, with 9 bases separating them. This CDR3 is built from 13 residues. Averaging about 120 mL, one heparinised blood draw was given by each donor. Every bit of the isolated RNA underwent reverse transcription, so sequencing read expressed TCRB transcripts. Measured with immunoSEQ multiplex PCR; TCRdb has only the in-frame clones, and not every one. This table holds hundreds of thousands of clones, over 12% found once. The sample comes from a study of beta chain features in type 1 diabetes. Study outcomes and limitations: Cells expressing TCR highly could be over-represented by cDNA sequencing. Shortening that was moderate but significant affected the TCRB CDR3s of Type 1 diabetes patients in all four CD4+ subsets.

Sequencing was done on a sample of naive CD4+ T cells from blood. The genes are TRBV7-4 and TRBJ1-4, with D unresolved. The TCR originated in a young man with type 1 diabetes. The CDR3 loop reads CASSQERNEKLFF. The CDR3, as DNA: TGTGCCAGCAGCCAGGAGCGGAATGAAAAACTGTTTTTT.